What follows is one T cell receptor (beta chain) and its context. The antigen is not known. This entry belongs to a study of OX40 agonist ivuxolimab in advanced cancers. Across the whole study: Patients in the trial were receiving intravenous ivuxolimab every 2 weeks, at doses of 0.01 to 10 mg/kg. Of the patients, three showed partial responses, one with hepatocellular carcinoma and two with cutaneous melanoma.

There are 15 residues in the CDR3. V dropped 11 bases and J dropped 2; count of bases not matched to a gene: 15. The V gene's germline CDR1 is LNHDA and CDR2 SQIVND (reference sequence). Some clones are missing from TCRdb's copy, which holds only in-frame ones; the method was immunoSEQ multiplex PCR. The profile shows tens of thousands of clones, roughly 80% of them singletons. Study-wide results and limits: Among the lowest levels of clonal expansion were found in partial responders at 0.1-3.0 mg/kg.

The clonotype comes from an adult with an advanced solid tumor such as melanoma, head and neck, liver or kidney cancer. The source was CD4+ or CD8+ T cells sorted from blood, collected in a trial of the OX40 agonist ivuxolimab. The chain recombines TRBV19 with TRBJ2-7, with 7 bases lining up with TRBD1. CDR3 loop: CAGHPWRTGPYEQYF. The CDR3 DNA reads TGTGCCGGCCATCCATGGCGGACAGGACCCTACGAGCAGTACTTC.